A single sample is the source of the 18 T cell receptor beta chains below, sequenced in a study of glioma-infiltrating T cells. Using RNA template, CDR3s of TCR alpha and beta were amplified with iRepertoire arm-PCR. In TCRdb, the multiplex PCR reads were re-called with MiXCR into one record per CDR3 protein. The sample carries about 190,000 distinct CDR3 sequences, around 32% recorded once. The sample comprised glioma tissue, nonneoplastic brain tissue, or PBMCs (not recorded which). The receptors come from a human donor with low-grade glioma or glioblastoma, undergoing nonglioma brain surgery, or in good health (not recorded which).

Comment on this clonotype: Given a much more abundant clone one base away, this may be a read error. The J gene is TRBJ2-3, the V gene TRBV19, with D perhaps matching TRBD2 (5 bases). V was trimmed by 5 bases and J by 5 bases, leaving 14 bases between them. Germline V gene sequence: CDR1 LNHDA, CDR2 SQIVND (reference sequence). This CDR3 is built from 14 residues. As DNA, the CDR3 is TGTGCCAGTAGTTCACCGGTACTAGGAGATACGCAGTATTTT. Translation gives CASSSPVLGDTQYF.

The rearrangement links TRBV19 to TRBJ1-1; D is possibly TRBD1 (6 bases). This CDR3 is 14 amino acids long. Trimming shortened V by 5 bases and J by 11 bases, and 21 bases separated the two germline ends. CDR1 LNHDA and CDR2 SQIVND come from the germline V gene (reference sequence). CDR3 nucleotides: TGTGCCAGTAGTCTACAGGGATGGCTCGCCGGGGCTTTCTTT. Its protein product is CASSLQGWLAGAFF.

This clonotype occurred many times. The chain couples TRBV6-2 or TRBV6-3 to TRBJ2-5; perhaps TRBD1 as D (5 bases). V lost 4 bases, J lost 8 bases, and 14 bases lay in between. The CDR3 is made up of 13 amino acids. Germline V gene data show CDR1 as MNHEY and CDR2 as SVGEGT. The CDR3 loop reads CASSFDRRATQYF. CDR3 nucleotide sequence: TGTGCCAGCAGTTTTGACAGACGAGCAACCCAGTACTTC.

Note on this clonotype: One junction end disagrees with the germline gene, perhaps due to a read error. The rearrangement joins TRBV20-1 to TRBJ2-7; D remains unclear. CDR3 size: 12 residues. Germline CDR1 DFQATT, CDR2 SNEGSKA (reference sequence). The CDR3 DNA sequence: TGCAGCGCTAGGGCAAGGAGCTACGAGCAGTACTTC. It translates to CSARARSYEQYF.

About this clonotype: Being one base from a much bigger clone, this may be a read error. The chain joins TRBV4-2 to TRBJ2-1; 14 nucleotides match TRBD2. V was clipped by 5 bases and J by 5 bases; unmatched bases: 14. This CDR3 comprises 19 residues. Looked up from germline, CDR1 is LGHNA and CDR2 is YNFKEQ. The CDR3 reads CASSGRTSGRLGPDNEQFF. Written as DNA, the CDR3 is TGTGCCAGCAGCGGGAGGACTAGCGGGAGGCTTGGACCAGACAATGAGCAGTTCTTC.

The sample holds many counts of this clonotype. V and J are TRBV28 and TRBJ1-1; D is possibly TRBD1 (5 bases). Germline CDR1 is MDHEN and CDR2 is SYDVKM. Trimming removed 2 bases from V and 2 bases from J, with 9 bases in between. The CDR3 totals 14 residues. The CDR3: CASSLGGVNTEAFF. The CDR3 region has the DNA TGTGCCAGCAGTTTAGGGGGAGTTAACACTGAAGCTTTCTTT. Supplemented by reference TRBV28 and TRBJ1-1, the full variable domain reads DVKVTQSSRYLVKRTGEKVFLECVQDMDHENMFWYRQDPGLGLRLIYFSYDVKMKEKGDIPEGYSVSREKKERFSLILESASTNQTSMYLCASSLGGVNTEAFFGQGTRLTVV.

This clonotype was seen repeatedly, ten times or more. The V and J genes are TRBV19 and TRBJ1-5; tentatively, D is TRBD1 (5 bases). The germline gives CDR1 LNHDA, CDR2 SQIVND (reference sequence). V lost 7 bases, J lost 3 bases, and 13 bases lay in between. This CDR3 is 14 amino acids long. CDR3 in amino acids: CASTSPGLNQPQHF. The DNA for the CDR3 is TGTGCCAGTACCAGCCCAGGGCTCAATCAGCCCCAGCATTTT.

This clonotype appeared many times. CDR3 in DNA: TGTGCCAGCAGTTTGGACAGGGGCAGAAGCAATCAGCCCCAGCATTTT. It encodes CASSLDRGRSNQPQHF. J is TRBJ1-5 and V is TRBV27; 9 bases match TRBD1. With 3 bases clipped from V and 1 base from J, the junction kept 4 bases outside the gene matches. This CDR3 spans 16 amino acids. Germline CDR1 and CDR2: MNHEY and SMNVEV (reference sequence).

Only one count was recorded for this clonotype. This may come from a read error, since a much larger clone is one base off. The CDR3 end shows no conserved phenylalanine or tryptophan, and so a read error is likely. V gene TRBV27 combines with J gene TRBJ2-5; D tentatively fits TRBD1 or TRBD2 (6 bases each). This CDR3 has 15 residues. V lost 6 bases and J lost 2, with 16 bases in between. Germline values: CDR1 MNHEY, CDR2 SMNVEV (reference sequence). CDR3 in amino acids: CASSLDRGQQETQYL. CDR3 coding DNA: TGTGCCAGCAGCTTAGACCGGGGGCAACAAGAGACCCAGTACTTA.

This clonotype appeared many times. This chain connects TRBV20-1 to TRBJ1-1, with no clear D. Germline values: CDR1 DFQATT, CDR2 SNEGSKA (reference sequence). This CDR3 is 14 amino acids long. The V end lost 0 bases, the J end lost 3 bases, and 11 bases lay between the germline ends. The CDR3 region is CSARDQRGHTEAFF. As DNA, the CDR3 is TGCAGTGCTAGAGATCAAAGAGGGCACACTGAAGCTTTCTTT.

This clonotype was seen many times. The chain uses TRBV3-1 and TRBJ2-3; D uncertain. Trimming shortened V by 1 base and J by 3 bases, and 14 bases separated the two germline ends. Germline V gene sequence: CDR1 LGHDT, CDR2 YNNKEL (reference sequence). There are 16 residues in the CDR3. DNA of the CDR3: TGTGCCAGCAGCCAAGTGACAACCTTTCGGACAGATACGCAGTATTTT. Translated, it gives CASSQVTTFRTDTQYF.

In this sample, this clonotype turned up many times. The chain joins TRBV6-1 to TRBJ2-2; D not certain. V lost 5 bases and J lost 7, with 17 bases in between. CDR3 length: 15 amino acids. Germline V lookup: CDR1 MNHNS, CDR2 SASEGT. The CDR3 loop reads CASSYIAGPGGELFF. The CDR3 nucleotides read TGTGCCAGCAGTTATATTGCCGGGCCAGGCGGGGAGCTGTTTTTT.

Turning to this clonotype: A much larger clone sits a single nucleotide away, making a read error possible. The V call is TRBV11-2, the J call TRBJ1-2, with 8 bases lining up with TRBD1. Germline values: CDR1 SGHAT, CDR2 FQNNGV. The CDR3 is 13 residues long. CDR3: CDSSPGQEIGYTF. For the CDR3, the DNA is TGTGACAGCAGCCCGGGACAGGAGATCGGCTACACCTTC.

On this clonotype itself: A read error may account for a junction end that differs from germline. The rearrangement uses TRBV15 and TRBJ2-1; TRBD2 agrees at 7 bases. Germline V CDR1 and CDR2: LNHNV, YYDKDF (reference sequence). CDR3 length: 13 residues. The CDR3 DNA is TGTGCCACCTGGCTAGCGGCCTACAATGGGCAGTTCTTC. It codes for CATWLAAYNGQFF.

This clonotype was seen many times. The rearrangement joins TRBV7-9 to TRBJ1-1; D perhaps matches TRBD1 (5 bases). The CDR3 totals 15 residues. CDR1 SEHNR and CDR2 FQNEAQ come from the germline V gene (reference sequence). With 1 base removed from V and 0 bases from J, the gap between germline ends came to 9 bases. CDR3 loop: CASSLGSDMNTEAFF. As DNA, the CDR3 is TGTGCCAGCAGCTTAGGGTCGGACATGAACACTGAAGCTTTCTTT.

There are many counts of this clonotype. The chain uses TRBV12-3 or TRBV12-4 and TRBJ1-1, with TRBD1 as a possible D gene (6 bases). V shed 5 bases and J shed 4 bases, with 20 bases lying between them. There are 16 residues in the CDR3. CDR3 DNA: TGTGCCAGCAGTCCTGAGACAGGTGTGGGACGCACTGAAGCTTTCTTT. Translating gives CASSPETGVGRTEAFF.

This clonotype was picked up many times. Here the CDR3 DNA reads TGCAGTGCTCCTAGGCTCTCCTACAATGAGCAGTTCTTC. It encodes CSAPRLSYNEQFF. V usage is TRBV20-1 and J usage is TRBJ2-1, with no clear D. This CDR3 region has 13 residues. Deletions cut 5 bases from V and 0 bases from J, with 8 bases between. In germline, CDR1 is DFQATT, CDR2 SNEGSKA (reference sequence).

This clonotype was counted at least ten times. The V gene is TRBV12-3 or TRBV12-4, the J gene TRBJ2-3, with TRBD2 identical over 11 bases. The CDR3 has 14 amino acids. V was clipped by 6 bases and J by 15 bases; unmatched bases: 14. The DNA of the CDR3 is TGTGCCAGCAGAAAGAGTAGCGGGAGGGCCATTACCTATTTT. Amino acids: CASRKSSGRAITYF.